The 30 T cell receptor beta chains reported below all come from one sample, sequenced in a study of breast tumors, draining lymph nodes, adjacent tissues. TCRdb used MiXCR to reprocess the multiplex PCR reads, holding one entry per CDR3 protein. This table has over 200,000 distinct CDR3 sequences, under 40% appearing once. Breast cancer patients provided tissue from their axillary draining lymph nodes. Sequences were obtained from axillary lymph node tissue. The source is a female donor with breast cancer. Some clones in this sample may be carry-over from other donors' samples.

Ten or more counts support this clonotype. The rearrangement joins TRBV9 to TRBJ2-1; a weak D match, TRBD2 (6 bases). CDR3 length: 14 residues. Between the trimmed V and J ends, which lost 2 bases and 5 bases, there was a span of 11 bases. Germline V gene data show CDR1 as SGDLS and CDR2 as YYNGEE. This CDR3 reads CASSVSPGDNEQFF. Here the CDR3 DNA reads TGTGCCAGCAGCGTTAGCCCGGGGGACAATGAGCAGTTCTTC.

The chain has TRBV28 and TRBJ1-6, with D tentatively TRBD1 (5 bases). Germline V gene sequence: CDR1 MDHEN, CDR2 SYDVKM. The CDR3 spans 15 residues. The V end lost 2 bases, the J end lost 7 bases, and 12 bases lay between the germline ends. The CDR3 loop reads CASSLGGVLNSPLHF. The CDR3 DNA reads TGTGCCAGCAGTTTAGGGGGGGTCCTAAATTCACCCCTCCACTTT.

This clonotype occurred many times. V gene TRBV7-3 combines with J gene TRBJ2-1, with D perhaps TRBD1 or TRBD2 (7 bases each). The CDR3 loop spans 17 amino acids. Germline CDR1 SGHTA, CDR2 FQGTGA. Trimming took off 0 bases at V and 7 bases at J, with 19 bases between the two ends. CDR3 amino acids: CASSLTGGRGLKNEQFF. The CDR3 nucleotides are TGTGCCAGCAGCTTAACAGGGGGGAGGGGGCTAAAAAATGAGCAGTTCTTC.

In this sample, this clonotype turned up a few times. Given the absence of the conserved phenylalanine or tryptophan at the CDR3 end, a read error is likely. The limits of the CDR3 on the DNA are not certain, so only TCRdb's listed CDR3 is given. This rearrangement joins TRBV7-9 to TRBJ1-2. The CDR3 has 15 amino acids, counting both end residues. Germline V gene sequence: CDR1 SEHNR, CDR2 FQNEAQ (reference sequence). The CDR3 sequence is CASSFVSAESYGYPS.

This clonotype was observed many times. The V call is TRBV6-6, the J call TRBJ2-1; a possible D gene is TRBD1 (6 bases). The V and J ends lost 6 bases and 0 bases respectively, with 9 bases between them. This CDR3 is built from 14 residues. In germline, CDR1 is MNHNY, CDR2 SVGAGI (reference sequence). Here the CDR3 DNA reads TGTGCCAGCAGCAGGGGAAGCTCCTACAATGAGCAGTTCTTC. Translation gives CASSRGSSYNEQFF.

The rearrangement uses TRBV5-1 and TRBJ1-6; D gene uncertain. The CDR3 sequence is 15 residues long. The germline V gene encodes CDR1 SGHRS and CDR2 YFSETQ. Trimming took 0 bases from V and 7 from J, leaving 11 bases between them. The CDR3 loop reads CASSLGPGRNSPLHF. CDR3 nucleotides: TGCGCCAGCAGCTTGGGACCGGGCCGCAATTCACCCCTCCACTTT.

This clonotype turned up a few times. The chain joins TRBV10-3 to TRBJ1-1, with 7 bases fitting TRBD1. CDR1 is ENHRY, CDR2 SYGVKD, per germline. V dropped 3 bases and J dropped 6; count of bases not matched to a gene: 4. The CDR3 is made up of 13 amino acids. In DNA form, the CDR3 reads TGTGCCATCAGTGATAGGGGGCGCCCTGAAGCTTTCTTT. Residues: CAISDRGRPEAFF.

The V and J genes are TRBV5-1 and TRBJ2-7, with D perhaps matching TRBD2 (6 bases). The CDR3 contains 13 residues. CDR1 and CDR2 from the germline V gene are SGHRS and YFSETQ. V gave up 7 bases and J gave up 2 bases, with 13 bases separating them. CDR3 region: CASSREYTYEQYF. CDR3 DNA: TGCGCCAGCTCCCGGGAGTACACCTACGAGCAGTACTTC.

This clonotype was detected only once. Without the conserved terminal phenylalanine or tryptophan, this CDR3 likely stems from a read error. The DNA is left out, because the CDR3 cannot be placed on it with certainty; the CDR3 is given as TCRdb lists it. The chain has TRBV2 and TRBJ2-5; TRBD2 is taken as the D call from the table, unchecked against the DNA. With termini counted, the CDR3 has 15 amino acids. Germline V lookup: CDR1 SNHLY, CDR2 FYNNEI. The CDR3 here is CASSQGRTYGYTFGS.

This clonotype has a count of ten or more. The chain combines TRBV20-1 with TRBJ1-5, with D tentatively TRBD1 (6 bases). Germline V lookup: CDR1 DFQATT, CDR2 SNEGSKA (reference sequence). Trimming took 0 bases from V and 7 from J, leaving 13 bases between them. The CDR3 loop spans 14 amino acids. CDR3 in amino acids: CSARDAGVYQPQHF. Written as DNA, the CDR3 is TGCAGTGCTAGAGATGCAGGGGTGTACCAGCCCCAGCATTTT.

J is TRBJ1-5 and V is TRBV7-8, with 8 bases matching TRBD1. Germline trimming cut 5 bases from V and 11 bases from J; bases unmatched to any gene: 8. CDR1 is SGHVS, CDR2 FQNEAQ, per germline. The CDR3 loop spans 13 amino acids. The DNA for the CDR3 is TGTGCCAGCAGCAGAACCGGGACAGGCTCCCAGCATTTT. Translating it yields CASSRTGTGSQHF.

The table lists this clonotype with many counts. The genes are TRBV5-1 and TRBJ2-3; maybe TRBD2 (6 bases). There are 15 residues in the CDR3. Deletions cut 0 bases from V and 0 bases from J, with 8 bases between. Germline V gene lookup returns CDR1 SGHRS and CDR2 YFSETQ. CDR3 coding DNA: TGCGCCAGCAGCTTGGGGGGGGTTAGCACAGATACGCAGTATTTT. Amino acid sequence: CASSLGGVSTDTQYF.

CDR3 in amino acids: CSARGNTEAFF. The DNA of the CDR3 is TGCAGTGCTAGGGGGAACACTGAAGCTTTCTTT. V and J are TRBV20-1 and TRBJ1-1, with D unresolved. V shed 3 bases and J shed 1 base, with 3 bases lying between them. The CDR3 has 11 amino acids. Germline CDR1 and CDR2: DFQATT and SNEGSKA (reference sequence).

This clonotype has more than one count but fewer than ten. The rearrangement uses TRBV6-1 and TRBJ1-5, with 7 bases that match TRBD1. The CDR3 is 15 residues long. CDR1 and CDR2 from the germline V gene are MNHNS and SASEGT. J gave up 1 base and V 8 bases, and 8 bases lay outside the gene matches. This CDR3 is CASDRAAISNQPQHF. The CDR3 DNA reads TGTGCCAGCGACAGGGCGGCAATCAGCAATCAGCCCCAGCATTTT.

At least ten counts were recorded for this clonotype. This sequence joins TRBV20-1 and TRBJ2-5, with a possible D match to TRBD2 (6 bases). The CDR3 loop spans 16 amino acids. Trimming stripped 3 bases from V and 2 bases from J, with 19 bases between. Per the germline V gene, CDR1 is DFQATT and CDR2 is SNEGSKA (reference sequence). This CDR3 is CSARRAPPRGQETQYF. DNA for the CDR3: TGCAGTGCTAGGAGGGCGCCACCACGGGGGCAAGAGACCCAGTACTTC.

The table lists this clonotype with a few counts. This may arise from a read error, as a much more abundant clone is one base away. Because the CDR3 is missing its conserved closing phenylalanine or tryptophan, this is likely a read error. CDR3 sequence: CASSRLNVNNEQFL. The CDR3, as DNA: TGTGCCAGCAGTAGACTAAACGTTAACAATGAGCAGTTCCTC. V and J are TRBV7-9 and TRBJ2-1; D is possibly TRBD2 (5 bases). The CDR3 is made up of 14 amino acids. V lost 6 bases to trimming and J lost 5 bases, with 14 bases between them. Germline CDR1 SEHNR, CDR2 FQNEAQ (reference sequence).

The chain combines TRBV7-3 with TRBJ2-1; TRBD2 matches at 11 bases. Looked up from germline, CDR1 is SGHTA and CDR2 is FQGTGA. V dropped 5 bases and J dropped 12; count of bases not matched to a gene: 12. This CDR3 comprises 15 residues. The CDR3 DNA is TGTGCCAGCAGCCCGAAGACTAGCGGGGCAGATACGCAGTTCTTC. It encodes CASSPKTSGADTQFF.

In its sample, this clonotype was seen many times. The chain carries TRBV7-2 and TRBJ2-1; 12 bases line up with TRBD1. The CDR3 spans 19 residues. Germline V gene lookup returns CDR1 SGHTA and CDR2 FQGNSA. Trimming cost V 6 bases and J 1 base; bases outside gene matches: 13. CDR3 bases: TGTGCCAGCAGTTGGGTTGGGACAGGGGGCGCAGGGTCCTACAATGAGCAGTTCTTC. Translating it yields CASSWVGTGGAGSYNEQFF.

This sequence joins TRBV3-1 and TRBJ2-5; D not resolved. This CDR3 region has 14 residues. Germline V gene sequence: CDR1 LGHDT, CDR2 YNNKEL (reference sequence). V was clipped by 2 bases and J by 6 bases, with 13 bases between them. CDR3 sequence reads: CASSQLSSEKTQYF. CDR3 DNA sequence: TGTGCCAGCAGCCAACTTAGTTCAGAGAAGACCCAGTACTTC.

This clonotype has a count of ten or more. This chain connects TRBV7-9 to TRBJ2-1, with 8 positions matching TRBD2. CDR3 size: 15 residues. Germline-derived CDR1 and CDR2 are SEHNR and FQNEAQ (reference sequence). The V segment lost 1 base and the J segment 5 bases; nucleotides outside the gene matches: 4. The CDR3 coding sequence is TGTGCCAGCAGCTTAGGGCTAGCGGGCAACAATGAGCAGTTCTTC. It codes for CASSLGLAGNNEQFF.

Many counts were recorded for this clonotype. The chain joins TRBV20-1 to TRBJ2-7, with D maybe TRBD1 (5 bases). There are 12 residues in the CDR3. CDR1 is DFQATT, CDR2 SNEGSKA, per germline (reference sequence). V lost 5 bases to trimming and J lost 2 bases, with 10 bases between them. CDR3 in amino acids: CSAYQQAYEQYF. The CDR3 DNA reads TGCAGTGCTTACCAACAGGCCTACGAGCAGTACTTC.

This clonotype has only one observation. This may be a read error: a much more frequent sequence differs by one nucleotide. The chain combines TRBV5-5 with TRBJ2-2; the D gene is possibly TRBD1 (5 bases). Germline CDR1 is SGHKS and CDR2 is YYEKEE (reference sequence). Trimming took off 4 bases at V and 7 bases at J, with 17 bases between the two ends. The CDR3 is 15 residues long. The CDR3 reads CASSVGRTGFGELFF. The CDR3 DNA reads TGTGCCAGCAGCGTGGGGCGAACAGGTTTCGGGGAGCTGTTTTTT.

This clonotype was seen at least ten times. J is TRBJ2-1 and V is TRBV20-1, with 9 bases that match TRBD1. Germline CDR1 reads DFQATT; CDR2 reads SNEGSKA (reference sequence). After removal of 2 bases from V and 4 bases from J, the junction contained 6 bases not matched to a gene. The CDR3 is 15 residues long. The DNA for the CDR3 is TGCAGTGCTAGACCTGACAGGGGGAATTACAATGAGCAGTTCTTC. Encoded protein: CSARPDRGNYNEQFF.

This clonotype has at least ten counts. As DNA, the CDR3 is TGTGCCAGCAGTCCCGGTCAGTGGACCTCTGGAAACACCATATATTTT. Encoded protein: CASSPGQWTSGNTIYF. The chain uses TRBV6-5 and TRBJ1-3; no clear D gene. Trimming removed 5 bases at V and 0 bases at J, with 14 bases between. The CDR3 spans 16 residues. Germline V gene sequence: CDR1 MNHEY, CDR2 SVGAGI.

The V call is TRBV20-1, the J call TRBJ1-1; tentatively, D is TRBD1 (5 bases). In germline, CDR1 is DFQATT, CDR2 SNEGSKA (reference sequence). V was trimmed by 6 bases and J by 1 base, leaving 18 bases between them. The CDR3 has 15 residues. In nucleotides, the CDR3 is TGCAGTGCCAACCCCGGGGGGAACAAGAACACTGAAGCTTTCTTT. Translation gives CSANPGGNKNTEAFF.

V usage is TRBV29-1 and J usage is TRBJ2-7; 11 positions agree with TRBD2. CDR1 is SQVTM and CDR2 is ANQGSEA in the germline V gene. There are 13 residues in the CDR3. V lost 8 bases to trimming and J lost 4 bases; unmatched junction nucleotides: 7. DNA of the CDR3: TGCAGCTTGAGGACTAGCGGGTTATACGAGCAGTACTTC. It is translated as CSLRTSGLYEQYF.

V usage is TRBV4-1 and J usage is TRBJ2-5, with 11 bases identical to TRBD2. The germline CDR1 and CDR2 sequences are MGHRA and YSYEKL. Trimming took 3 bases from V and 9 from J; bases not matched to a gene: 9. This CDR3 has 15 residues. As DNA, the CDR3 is TGCGCCAGCAGCCAGGTGGGGACTAGCGGTCAGGCCCAGTACTTC. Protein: CASSQVGTSGQAQYF.

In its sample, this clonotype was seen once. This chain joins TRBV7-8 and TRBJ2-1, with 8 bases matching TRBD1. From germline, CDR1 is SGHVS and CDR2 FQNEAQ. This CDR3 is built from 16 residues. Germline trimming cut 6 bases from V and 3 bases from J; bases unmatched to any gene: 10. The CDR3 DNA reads TGTGCCAGCAGTGGACGGACAGGGAATGGCTACAATGAGCAGTTCTTC. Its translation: CASSGRTGNGYNEQFF.

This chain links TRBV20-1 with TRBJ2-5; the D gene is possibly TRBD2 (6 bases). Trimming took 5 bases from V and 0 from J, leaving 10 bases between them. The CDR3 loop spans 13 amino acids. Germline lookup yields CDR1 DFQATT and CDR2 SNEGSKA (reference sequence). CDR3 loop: CSASPGDQETQYF. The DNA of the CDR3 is TGCAGTGCTTCTCCGGGAGACCAAGAGACCCAGTACTTC.

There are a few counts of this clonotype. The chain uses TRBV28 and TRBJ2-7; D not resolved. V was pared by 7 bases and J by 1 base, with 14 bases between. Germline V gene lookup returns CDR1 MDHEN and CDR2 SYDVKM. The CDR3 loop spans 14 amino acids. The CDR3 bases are TGTGCCAGCACCCCCCCGGCCAAATCCTACGAGCAGTACTTC. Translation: CASTPPAKSYEQYF. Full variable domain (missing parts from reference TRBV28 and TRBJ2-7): DVKVTQSSRYLVKRTGEKVFLECVQDMDHENMFWYRQDPGLGLRLIYFSYDVKMKEKGDIPEGYSVSREKKERFSLILESASTNQTSMYLCASTPPAKSYEQYFGPGTRLTVT.